Below are 19 T cell receptor beta chains sequenced from a single sample in a study of CD8+ T cells in alopecia areata. Once RNA had been extracted, it was reverse transcribed into cDNA to act as the sequencing template. Some clones are missing from TCRdb's copy, which holds only in-frame ones; the method was immunoSEQ multiplex PCR. Of around 100,000 clones in the sample, roughly three fifths were seen once. Treatment denoted: oral pan-JAK inhibitor, 5-10 mg twice daily. The sequencing here drew on CD8+ T cells sorted from blood, taken at week 24, from a patient treated with tofacitinib. These receptors all stem from a human donor with alopecia areata.

This clone has just one count. This chain connects TRBV9 to TRBJ2-2; 10 bases are a match to TRBD2. Unmatched junction bases numbered 6, after V lost 0 bases and J lost 1 base. CDR3 size: 18 residues. The germline CDR1 and CDR2 sequences are SGDLS and YYNGEE. This CDR3 is CASSVGLAGALNTGELFF. In DNA form, the CDR3 reads TGTGCCAGCAGCGTAGGGCTAGCGGGGGCCCTGAACACCGGGGAGCTGTTTTTT.

The chain combines TRBV27 with TRBJ2-2; 12 bases line up with TRBD2. V was pared by 6 bases and J by 6 bases, with 2 bases of the junction left unmatched. The CDR3 has 14 residues. In germline, CDR1 is MNHEY, CDR2 SMNVEV (reference sequence). Here the CDR3 reads CASRLAGGPGELFF. Written as DNA, the CDR3 is TGTGCCAGCAGACTAGCGGGGGGCCCCGGGGAGCTGTTTTTT.

This sequence joins TRBV27 and TRBJ2-1; D is undetermined. The CDR3 has 13 residues. The germline V gene has CDR1 MNHEY and CDR2 SMNVEV (reference sequence). V was cut by 5 bases and J by 6 bases, with 11 bases left in between. CDR3 nucleotides: TGTGCCAGCAGTCCTTATCTCGGCAATGAGCAGTTCTTC. The encoded protein is CASSPYLGNEQFF.

The V and J genes are TRBV29-1 and TRBJ2-1; no firm D call. The CDR3 totals 11 residues. Trimming removed 5 bases from V and 4 bases from J, with 6 bases in between. Germline assignment: CDR1 SQVTM and CDR2 ANQGSEA. CDR3 sequence: CSVRTYNEQFF. The CDR3, as DNA: TGCAGCGTTAGGACGTACAATGAGCAGTTCTTC.

The chain uses TRBV5-4 and TRBJ2-1; D remains unclear. This CDR3 spans 12 amino acids. Trimming cost V 0 bases and J 7 bases, with 5 bases left between them. Germline assignment: CDR1 SGHNT and CDR2 YYREEE (reference sequence). CDR3 residues: CASSLDGNEQFF. CDR3 nucleotide sequence: TGTGCCAGCAGCTTGGACGGGAATGAGCAGTTCTTC.

This clone was counted a few times. V and J are TRBV4-3 and TRBJ1-1, with D hard to call. The CDR3 is made up of 12 amino acids. V lost 0 bases to trimming and J lost 10 bases, with 9 bases between them. Germline loops: CDR1 LGHNA, CDR2 YSLEER. The CDR3 DNA reads as TGCGCCAGCAGCCAAGATGGGGTAGGAGCTTTCTTT. It yields the protein CASSQDGVGAFF.

V is TRBV27 and J is TRBJ2-2; 11 positions agree with TRBD1. V dropped 5 bases and J dropped 7; count of bases not matched to a gene: 6. This CDR3 is built from 15 residues. Germline loops: CDR1 MNHEY, CDR2 SMNVEV (reference sequence). The CDR3 nucleotides read TGTGCCAGCAGTCTCGGGACAGGGGGAGGCGGGGAGCTGTTTTTT. It yields the protein CASSLGTGGGGELFF.

CDR3 coding DNA: TGCAGCGCTAGCGGGGGGGACTACAATGAGCAGTTCTTC. It is translated as CSASGGDYNEQFF. The chain combines TRBV29-1 with TRBJ2-1; 12 bases line up with TRBD2. The germline gives CDR1 SQVTM, CDR2 ANQGSEA. The CDR3 covers 13 residues. V gave up 7 bases and J gave up 3 bases; unmatched junction bases: 1.

The chain joins TRBV11-2 to TRBJ1-6; no definite D call. Germline V gene sequence: CDR1 SGHAT, CDR2 FQNNGV. Trimming shortened V by 0 bases and J by 10 bases, and 13 bases separated the two germline ends. CDR3 length: 15 residues. The CDR3 loop reads CASSLDHEGTSPLHF. As DNA, the CDR3 is TGTGCCAGCAGCTTAGATCATGAGGGAACCTCACCCCTCCACTTT. Looking up the rest from reference TRBV11-2 and TRBJ1-6 gives the full variable domain: EAGVAQSPRYKIIEKRQSVAFWCNPISGHATLYWYQQILGQGPKLLIQFQNNGVVDDSQLPKDRFSAERLKGVDSTLKIQPAKLEDSAVYLCASSLDHEGTSPLHFGNGTRLTVT.

This clone has only a few counts. V usage is TRBV4-3 and J usage is TRBJ2-2; 9 nucleotides line up with TRBD1. CDR3 length: 17 amino acids. The J segment lost 5 bases and the V segment lost 2 bases, leaving 9 bases of the junction unmatched. Germline V lookup: CDR1 LGHNA, CDR2 YSLEER. The CDR3: CASSQNVGTGSTGELFF. CDR3 DNA sequence: TGCGCCAGCAGCCAAAACGTGGGGACAGGGAGTACCGGGGAGCTGTTTTTT.

This clone was observed a single time. The same CDR3 also results from other DNA sequences found in this sample. The CDR3 DNA follows: TGTGCCAGCAGTTTTGGGCGGAGCTCCTACGAGCAGTACTTC. Its translation is CASSFGRSSYEQYF. J is TRBJ2-7 and V is TRBV27; D unresolved. V lost 3 bases and J 0 bases, leaving 9 bases between the germline ends. The CDR3 runs to 14 residues. The germline V gene encodes CDR1 MNHEY and CDR2 SMNVEV (reference sequence).

The chain has TRBV10-3 and TRBJ1-2; D might be TRBD1 (5 bases). CDR3 length: 14 amino acids. The germline CDR1 and CDR2 sequences are ENHRY and SYGVKD. V lost 0 bases to trimming and J lost 4 bases, with 9 bases between them. The CDR3 DNA is TGTGCCATCAGTGAGTCTGACAGAAGCTATGGCTACACCTTC. Translating gives CAISESDRSYGYTF.

This clone was counted only a few times. This chain links TRBV6-5 with TRBJ2-2; a possible D gene is TRBD2 (7 bases). This CDR3 is built from 13 residues. The V gene lost 2 bases and the J gene lost 9 bases, with 10 bases spanning the gap. Per the germline V gene, CDR1 is MNHEY and CDR2 is SVGAGI. CDR3 sequence: CASSYGGARELFF. The CDR3 nucleotides are TGTGCCAGCAGTTACGGGGGGGCCAGGGAGCTGTTTTTT.

CDR3 sequence reads: CASSLLRVGSGELFF. CDR3 bases: TGTGCCAGCAGCCTGTTAAGGGTCGGGAGCGGGGAGCTGTTTTTT. The chain joins TRBV7-9 to TRBJ2-2, with a tentative D call TRBD2 (6 bases). The CDR3 has 15 amino acids. Trimming took 5 bases from V and 7 from J, leaving 17 bases between them. Germline CDR1 is SEHNR and CDR2 is FQNEAQ (reference sequence). Together with reference TRBV7-9 and TRBJ2-2, the CDR3 gives the full variable domain: DTGVSQNPRHKITKRGQNVTFRCDPISEHNRLYWYRQTLGQGPEFLTYFQNEAQLEKSRLLSDRFSAERPKGSFSTLEIQRTEQGDSAMYLCASSLLRVGSGELFFGEGSRLTVL.

The gene calls are TRBV29-1 and TRBJ1-2; no reliable D call. This CDR3 spans 12 amino acids. Per germline, CDR1 SQVTM and CDR2 ANQGSEA. The V and J ends lost 0 bases and 8 bases respectively, with 10 bases between them. The CDR3 nucleotides read TGCAGCGTTGAAGATCGAGGGTACGGCTACACCTTC. Translating gives CSVEDRGYGYTF.

This chain joins TRBV6-5 and TRBJ1-2, with a tentative D call TRBD1 (5 bases). Germline assignment: CDR1 MNHEY and CDR2 SVGAGI. CDR3 length: 16 residues. The ends were cut back, 2 bases at V and 4 bases at J, with 17 bases in the middle. Here the CDR3 DNA reads TGTGCCAGCAGTTACACTCTATCAGGGATAGGCTATGGCTACACCTTC. Amino acid sequence: CASSYTLSGIGYGYTF.

The V gene is TRBV27, the J gene TRBJ2-7; 10 bases align to TRBD1. Germline CDR1 MNHEY, CDR2 SMNVEV (reference sequence). Unmatched junction bases numbered 4, after V lost 5 bases and J lost 3 bases. The CDR3 sequence is 14 residues long. CDR3 nucleotide sequence: TGTGCCAGCAGTGGGGGACAGGGGTACTACGAGCAGTACTTC. Its protein is CASSGGQGYYEQYF.

This clone was counted a few times. V usage is TRBV29-1 and J usage is TRBJ2-7, with 8 positions matching TRBD1. The CDR3 loop spans 17 amino acids. Looked up from germline, CDR1 is SQVTM and CDR2 is ANQGSEA. J lost 0 bases, V lost 0 bases, and 10 bases had no gene match. CDR3 loop: CSVEDSPDRAGSYEQYF. The CDR3, as DNA: TGCAGCGTTGAAGATTCGCCGGACAGGGCCGGCTCCTACGAGCAGTACTTC.

The rearrangement links TRBV7-9 to TRBJ2-3, with 9 nucleotides matching TRBD2. CDR3 length equals 15 residues. Germline loops: CDR1 SEHNR, CDR2 FQNEAQ (reference sequence). After removal of 1 base from V and 8 bases from J, the junction contained 7 bases not matched to a gene. CDR3 coding DNA: TGTGCCAGCAGCTTAGTTGCGGGGGGGCAGGGTACGCAGTATTTT. This translates into CASSLVAGGQGTQYF. The full variable domain, its missing parts supplied by reference TRBV7-9 and TRBJ2-3, is DTGVSQNPRHKITKRGQNVTFRCDPISEHNRLYWYRQTLGQGPEFLTYFQNEAQLEKSRLLSDRFSAERPKGSFSTLEIQRTEQGDSAMYLCASSLVAGGQGTQYFGPGTRLTVL.